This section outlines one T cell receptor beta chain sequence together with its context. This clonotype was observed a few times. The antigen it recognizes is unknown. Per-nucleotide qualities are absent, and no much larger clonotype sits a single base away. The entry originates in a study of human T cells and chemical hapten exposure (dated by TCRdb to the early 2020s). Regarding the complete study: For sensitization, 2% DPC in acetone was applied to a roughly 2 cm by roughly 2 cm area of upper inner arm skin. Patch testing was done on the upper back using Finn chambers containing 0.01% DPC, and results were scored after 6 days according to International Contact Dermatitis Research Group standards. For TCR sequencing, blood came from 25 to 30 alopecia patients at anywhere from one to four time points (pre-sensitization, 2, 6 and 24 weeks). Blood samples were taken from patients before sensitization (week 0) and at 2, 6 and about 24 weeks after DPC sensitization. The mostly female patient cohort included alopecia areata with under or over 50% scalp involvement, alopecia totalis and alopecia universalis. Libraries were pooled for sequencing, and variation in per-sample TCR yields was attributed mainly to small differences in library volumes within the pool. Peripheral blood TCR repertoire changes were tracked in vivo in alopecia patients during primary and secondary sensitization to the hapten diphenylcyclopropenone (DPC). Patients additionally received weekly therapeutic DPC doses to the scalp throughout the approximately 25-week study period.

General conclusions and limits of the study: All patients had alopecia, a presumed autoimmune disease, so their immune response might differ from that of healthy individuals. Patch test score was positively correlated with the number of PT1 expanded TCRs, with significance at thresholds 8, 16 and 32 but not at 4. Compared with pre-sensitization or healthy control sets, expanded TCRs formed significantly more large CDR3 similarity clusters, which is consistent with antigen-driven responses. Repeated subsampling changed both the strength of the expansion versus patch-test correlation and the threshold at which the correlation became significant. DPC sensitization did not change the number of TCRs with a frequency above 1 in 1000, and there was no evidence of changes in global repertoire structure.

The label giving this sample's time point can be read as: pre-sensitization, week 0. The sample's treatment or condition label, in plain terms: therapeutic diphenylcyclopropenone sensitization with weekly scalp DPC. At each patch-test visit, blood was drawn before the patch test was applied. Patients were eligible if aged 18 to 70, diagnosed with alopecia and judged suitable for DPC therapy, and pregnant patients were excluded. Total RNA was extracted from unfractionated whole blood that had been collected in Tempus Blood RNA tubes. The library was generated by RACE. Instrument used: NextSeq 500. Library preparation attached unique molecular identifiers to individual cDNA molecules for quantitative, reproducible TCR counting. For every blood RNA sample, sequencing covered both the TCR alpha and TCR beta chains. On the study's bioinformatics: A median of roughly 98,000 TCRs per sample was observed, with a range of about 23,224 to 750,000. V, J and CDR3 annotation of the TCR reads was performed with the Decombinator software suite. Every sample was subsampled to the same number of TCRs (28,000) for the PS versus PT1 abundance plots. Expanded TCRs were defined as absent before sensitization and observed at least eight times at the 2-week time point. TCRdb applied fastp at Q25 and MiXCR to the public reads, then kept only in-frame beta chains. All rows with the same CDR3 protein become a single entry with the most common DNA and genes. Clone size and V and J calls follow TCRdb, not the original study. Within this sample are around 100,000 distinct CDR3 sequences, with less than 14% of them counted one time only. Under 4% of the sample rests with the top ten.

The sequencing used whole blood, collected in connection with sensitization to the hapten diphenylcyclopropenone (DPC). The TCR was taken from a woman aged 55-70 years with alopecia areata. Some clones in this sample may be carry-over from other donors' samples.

The CDR3 corresponds to CASSRDSGEKLFF. The nucleotides read TGTGCCAGCAGCCGGGACAGCGGCGAAAAACTGTTTTTT. Rearrangement joined TRBV6-6 to TRBJ1-4; 7 bases in between match TRBD1. V lost 6 bases and J lost 8 bases, and the count of bases not matched to a germline gene is 6. From the cysteine through the phenylalanine, the CDR3 covers 13 amino acids. The entry retains the CDR3 DNA only, 39 bases that are in frame from base 1. Looking up the germline V gene (reference sequence) yields CDR1 MNHNY and CDR2 SVGAGI.